A selection of T cell receptor beta chains follows, all from one sample in a study of graft-versus-host responses after intestinal transplantation. These receptors have no known antigen. This table comes from immunoSEQ multiplex PCR, and its TCRdb copy is limited to in-frame clones, with some not included. The repertoire consists of approximately 130,000 clones, with more than 80% occurring once and the leading ten covering around 0.16%. This specimen consisted of unstimulated CD4+ T cells sorted from spleen or lymph node cells, obtained before intestinal transplant. Receptors originate from a human donor who received an intestinal transplant. The CDR3 runs from the conserved cysteine through the conserved F or W. A D gene is named only where the DNA matches it firmly. Only part of the rows carry a size: once, few, many, or a class if the clone is expanded.

cdr3_aa cdr3_nt v_call clone_size j_call d_call
CASSLALAGEETQYF TGTGCCAGCAGCTTAGCCCTAGCGGGAGAAGAGACCCAGTACTTC TRBV7-9 . TRBJ2-5 TRBD2
CASSLGYRGRGQPQHF TGTGCCAGCAGCTTGGGTTACAGGGGGAGGGGTCAGCCCCAGCATTTT TRBV5-8 . TRBJ1-5 TRBD1
CASSIGAQSGNTIYF TGTGCCAGCAGTATTGGCGCCCAATCTGGAAACACCATATATTTT TRBV6-5 . TRBJ1-3 .
CASSLVGTRGHEQYF TGCGCCAGCAGCTTGGTTGGGACAAGGGGTCACGAGCAGTACTTC TRBV5-1 once TRBJ2-7 .
CATSRQGAISPLHF TGTGCCACCAGCAGGCAGGGGGCAATTTCACCCCTCCACTTT TRBV15 . TRBJ1-6 TRBD1
CATRREDGSNYGYTF TGTGCCACGCGAAGAGAGGACGGCTCTAACTATGGCTACACCTTC TRBV6-4 . TRBJ1-2 .
CASSQVGVSIAGELFF TGTGCCAGCAGCCAAGTTGGGGTCTCAATCGCCGGGGAGCTGTTTTTT TRBV4-2 once TRBJ2-2 .
CASSRGGLPYEQYF TGTGCCAGCAGCCGAGGGGGACTGCCCTACGAGCAGTACTTC TRBV16 . TRBJ2-7 .
CSVRTGGTDTQYF TGCAGCGTTCGCACAGGGGGCACAGATACGCAGTATTTT TRBV29-1 . TRBJ2-3 TRBD1
CATLRAALSYEQYF TGTGCCACGCTGAGGGCAGCACTCTCCTACGAGCAGTACTTC TRBV6-1 . TRBJ2-7 .
CSAFREMNTEAFF TGCAGCGCCTTCAGGGAGATGAACACTGAAGCTTTCTTT TRBV29-1 . TRBJ1-1 .
CASSQFTSGADTQYF TGCGCCAGCAGCCAATTTACTAGCGGGGCGGATACGCAGTATTTT TRBV4-1 . TRBJ2-3 TRBD2
CASSLRAGNTQETQYF TGTGCCAGCAGCCTCCGAGCGGGGAACACCCAAGAGACCCAGTACTTC TRBV11-2 . TRBJ2-5 TRBD2
CSVVGLVVEQFF TGCAGCGTTGTGGGGCTAGTGGTTGAGCAGTTCTTC TRBV29-1 . TRBJ2-1 .
CAWAADRWSAGANVLTF TGTGCCTGGGCCGCGGACAGGTGGTCCGCCGGGGCCAACGTCCTGACTTTC TRBV30 . TRBJ2-6 TRBD1
CASRLQTNTGELFF TGTGCCAGCAGGCTACAGACGAACACCGGGGAGCTGTTTTTT TRBV2 . TRBJ2-2 .
CASSEGDTQYF TGCGCCAGCAGCGAAGGAGATACGCAGTATTTT TRBV5-1 . TRBJ2-3 .
CASSIRTGTGTGELFF TGCGCCAGCAGCATCCGAACGGGGACGGGTACCGGGGAGCTGTTTTTT TRBV5-1 . TRBJ2-2 .
CASRADSSYGYTF TGTGCCAGCAGGGCCGACTCCAGCTATGGCTACACCTTC TRBV9 . TRBJ1-2 .
CASTSGIANYGYTF TGTGCCAGCACCTCCGGAATAGCTAACTATGGCTACACCTTC TRBV5-4 . TRBJ1-2 .
CASFSTSYGYTF TGTGCCAGCTTCTCGACAAGCTATGGCTACACCTTC TRBV18 once TRBJ1-2 .
CASSRGQGATNEKLFF TGTGCCAGCAGCCGGGGACAGGGAGCAACTAATGAAAAACTGTTTTTT TRBV7-9 . TRBJ1-4 TRBD1
CASSAGQGVTYGYTF TGCGCCAGCAGCGCGGGACAGGGCGTAACCTATGGCTACACCTTC TRBV5-1 . TRBJ1-2 TRBD1
CASRDRGNTEAFF TGTGCCAGTAGGGACAGGGGGAACACTGAAGCTTTCTTT TRBV19 . TRBJ1-1 TRBD1
CASKTSGYEQYF TGTGCCAGCAAGACTAGCGGCTACGAGCAGTACTTC TRBV2 . TRBJ2-7 TRBD2
CARGSRAYEQYF TGTGCCAGAGGGAGCAGGGCCTACGAGCAGTACTTC TRBV2 . TRBJ2-7 .
CASSLVRGSEQYF TGTGCCAGCAGCTTGGTTCGGGGAAGCGAGCAGTACTTC TRBV5-4 few TRBJ2-7 .
CASSFRGPLNTEAFF TGTGCCAGCAGCTTCAGGGGGCCGCTGAACACTGAAGCTTTCTTT TRBV5-6 . TRBJ1-1 TRBD1
CASSFSPGGPDTQYF TGCGCCAGCAGCTTTTCACCGGGGGGCCCAGATACGCAGTATTTT TRBV5-1 . TRBJ2-3 .
CASSLPPDHEQYF TGTGCCAGCAGTTTGCCTCCGGACCACGAGCAGTACTTC TRBV28 . TRBJ2-7 .
CASSERTIAGVGNTQYF TGCGCCAGCAGCGAACGAACGATAGCGGGGGTTGGGAATACGCAGTATTTT TRBV5-1 . TRBJ2-3 TRBD2
CASRGDMNTEAFF TGTGCCTCTAGGGGGGATATGAACACTGAAGCTTTCTTT TRBV10-3 . TRBJ1-1 .
CATSRRDSQETQYF TGTGCCACCAGCAGACGGGACAGTCAAGAGACCCAGTACTTC TRBV15 . TRBJ2-5 TRBD1
CASSFGVTEAFF TGTGCCAGCAGCTTCGGGGTTACTGAAGCTTTCTTT TRBV11-3 . TRBJ1-1 .
CASSPGQGGEKLFF TGTGCCAGTAGCCCTGGACAGGGCGGGGAAAAACTGTTTTTT TRBV19 . TRBJ1-4 TRBD1
CASSTRTLGYGYTF TGTGCCAGCAGTACCCGGACTTTGGGCTATGGCTACACCTTC TRBV27 . TRBJ1-2 .